These 8 T cell receptor beta chains originate from one sample sequenced in a study of blood T cell repertoires in COVID-19. Using immunoSEQ multiplex PCR, the repertoire was profiled, and TCRdb retains in-frame clones only, with some absent. The repertoire includes about 190,000 clones, roughly nine tenths of them detected once, and about 1% sits in the top ten. The sequenced sample consisted of peripheral blood. These receptors were taken from a young man with acute or convalescent COVID-19.

This clone appeared a few times. The genes are TRBV5-1 and TRBJ1-1; 11 nucleotides align to TRBD1. CDR1 and CDR2 (germline): SGHRS, YFSETQ. Trimming removed 2 bases from V and 1 base from J; junction bases left unmatched: 10. The CDR3 is 18 amino acids. Here the CDR3 DNA reads TGCGCCAGCAGCTTCTACCGGGACAGGGGGATGGGGAACACTGAAGCTTTCTTT. Translated, it gives CASSFYRDRGMGNTEAFF.

A single count supports this clone. One junction end does not reproduce the germline sequence, and a read error may be involved. The rearrangement links TRBV3-1 (or the pseudogene TRBV3-2) to TRBJ1-2, with TRBD1 matching over 10 bases. Germline CDR1 is LGHDT and CDR2 is YNNKEL (reference sequence). This CDR3 spans 16 amino acids. CDR3 amino acids: CASSEEPGQGSYGYTF. The CDR3, as DNA: TGTGCCAGCAGCGAAGAACCGGGACAGGGGTCTTATGGCTACACCTTC.

V and J are TRBV5-1 and TRBJ2-7; unclear D gene. The CDR3 sequence is 16 residues long. Between the trimmed V and J ends, which lost 0 bases and 0 bases, there was a span of 13 bases. Germline values: CDR1 SGHRS, CDR2 YFSETQ. The CDR3 protein is CASSLGSLSSSYEQYF. CDR3 DNA: TGCGCCAGCAGCTTGGGATCTCTTTCGAGCTCCTACGAGCAGTACTTC.

V usage is TRBV18 and J usage is TRBJ1-1, with D possibly matching TRBD1 (5 bases). V shed 3 bases and J shed 2 bases, with 10 bases lying between them. This CDR3 is 14 amino acids long. Germline V gene data show CDR1 as KGHSH and CDR2 as LQKENI. This CDR3 is CASSPAGRNTEAFF. The CDR3 DNA sequence: TGTGCCAGCTCACCGGCAGGGCGAAACACTGAAGCTTTCTTT.

The chain carries TRBV21-1 and TRBJ1-2; TRBD1 was called by the table and not checked on the DNA. TRBV21-1 is assigned pseudogene status. The CDR3 is 16 amino acids. For the CDR3, the DNA is TGTGCCAGCAGCAAAGCGGGCAGCCAGTTAAACTATGGCTACACCTTC. It encodes CASSKAGSQLNYGYTF.

This rearrangement joins TRBV18 to TRBJ2-3; TRBD2 is a possible D gene (5 bases). Trimming stripped 3 bases from V and 1 base from J, with 14 bases between. Germline values: CDR1 KGHSH, CDR2 LQKENI. The CDR3 has 16 residues. CDR3 amino acids: CASSPVATTRTDTQYF. In DNA form, the CDR3 reads TGTGCCAGCTCACCCGTAGCGACGACGCGCACAGATACGCAGTATTTT.

The chain carries TRBV7-9 and TRBJ2-1; a weak D match, TRBD1 (5 bases). The CDR3 runs 14 residues. V lost 1 base, J lost 7 bases, and 11 bases lay in between. The V gene's germline CDR1 is SEHNR and CDR2 FQNEAQ (reference sequence). The CDR3 protein is CASSLEPGLNEQFF. Here the CDR3 DNA reads TGTGCCAGCAGCTTAGAGCCAGGGCTGAATGAGCAGTTCTTC.

The chain couples TRBV6-5 to TRBJ2-3; 9 bases agree with TRBD1. The trim removed 4 bases at V and 5 bases at J, leaving 7 bases unmatched. The V gene's germline CDR1 is MNHEY and CDR2 SVGAGI. The CDR3 spans 15 residues. CDR3 in DNA: TGTGCCAGCAGTTGGGGGGACAGGGCCCGAGATACGCAGTATTTT. This sequence encodes CASSWGDRARDTQYF.